This T cell receptor beta chain derives from a study of T-cell reconstitution after alpha-beta-depleted transplantation in children. Points from the study as a whole: After one year, T-cell counts and TCRbeta diversity mostly came from new T cells. Reportedly, only several hundred clones from non-depleted graft cells drove alpha-beta T-cell counts at about two months.

The CDR3 is 15 amino acids. V was shortened by 4 bases and J by 6 bases, with 16 bases between the two germline ends. Germline CDR1 reads SGHRS; CDR2 reads YFSETQ. In its sample, this clonotype was seen many times. Its matching antigen is unknown. Unique molecular identifiers were incorporated into the prepared TCRbeta library. Via MiXCR, TCRdb re-called the PCR reads, giving one row per CDR3 protein. Of some 150,000 distinct CDR3 sequences in the sample, about 9% were seen once. The genes are TRBV5-1 and TRBJ2-2, with D possibly being TRBD1 (6 bases). The TCR sequence derives from a female patient aged 2 to 10 who had a stem cell transplant for congenital amegakaryocytic thrombocytopenia, so the T cells may come from the graft donor. The sequenced sample was PBMCs, mostly from graft donor cells, obtained 180 days after TCRalphabeta/CD19-depleted stem cell transplant. The CDR3 region has the DNA TGCGCCAGCAGCAGTACCGGGACACCCCCCGGGGAGCTGTTTTTT. Encoded protein: CASSSTGTPPGELFF.